This T cell receptor beta chain was obtained from a study of blood T cells in healthy people across ages. A sample-barcoded 5' primer and a J-beta primer mix were used in a second PCR of about 7 to 12 cycles. TCRdb reprocessed the 5' RACE reads via MiXCR and lists one record per CDR3 protein. The sample has roughly 1.9 million distinct CDR3 sequences, 39% seen once. Sequencing used blood. This receptor was obtained from a human donor in good health.

CDR3 bases: TGTGCCAGCAGCTCTACTACTAGGAACGAGCAGTACTTC. Its translation: CASSSTTRNEQYF. The chain joins TRBV7-9 to TRBJ2-7, with D perhaps TRBD2 (5 bases). The V end lost 4 bases, the J end lost 5 bases, and 12 bases lay between the germline ends. This CDR3 is 13 amino acids long. Germline CDR1 reads SEHNR; CDR2 reads FQNEAQ (reference sequence).